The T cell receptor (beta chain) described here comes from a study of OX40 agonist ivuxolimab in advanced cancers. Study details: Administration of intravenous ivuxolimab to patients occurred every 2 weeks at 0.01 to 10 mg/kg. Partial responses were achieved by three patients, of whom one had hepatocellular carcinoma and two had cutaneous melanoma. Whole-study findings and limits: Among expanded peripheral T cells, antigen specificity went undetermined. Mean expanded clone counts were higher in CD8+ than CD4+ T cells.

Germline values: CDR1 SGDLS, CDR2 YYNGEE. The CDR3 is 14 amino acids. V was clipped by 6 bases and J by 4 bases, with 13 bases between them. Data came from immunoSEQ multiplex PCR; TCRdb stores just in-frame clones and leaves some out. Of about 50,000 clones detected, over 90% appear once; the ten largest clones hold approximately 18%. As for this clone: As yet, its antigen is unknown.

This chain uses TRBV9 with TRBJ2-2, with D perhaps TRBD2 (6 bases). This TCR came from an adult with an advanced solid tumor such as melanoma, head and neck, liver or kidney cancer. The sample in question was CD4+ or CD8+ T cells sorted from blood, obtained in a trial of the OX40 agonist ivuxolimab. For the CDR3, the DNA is TGTGCCAGCAACGGGGGAGGTGGCACCGGGGAGCTGTTTTTT. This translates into CASNGGGGTGELFF.